Listed below are T cell receptor beta chains from one sample, sequenced in a study of shared clonotypes between healthy human individuals. Generated by immunoSEQ multiplex PCR, the TCRdb table keeps only in-frame clones and is missing some. The table has roughly 700,000 clones, about nine tenths seen once. The sample taken for sequencing was memory CD8+ T cells from PBMCs. Every receptor here comes from a man between 18 and 29 years old in good health. Some clones in this sample may be carry-over from other donors' samples. CDR3s include the opening cysteine and the closing phenylalanine or tryptophan. The order of the fields is CDR3 protein, D gene, V gene, J gene. D genes are given only for firm matches.

CASSHGTSGSNEQFF	TRBD2	TRBV4-3	TRBJ2-1
CASSKGDADTQYF	-	TRBV19	TRBJ2-3
CASSLGYEQFF	-	TRBV5-1	TRBJ2-1
CASSPRTLFTDTQYF	-	TRBV7-9	TRBJ2-3
CASSRPGTSGRALYNEQFF	TRBD2	TRBV5-1	TRBJ2-1
CAAEDRVNEQFF	-	TRBV2	TRBJ2-1
CASSLLRRDRTEAFF	-	TRBV7-3	TRBJ1-1
CASSAFQGPYEQYF	-	TRBV27	-
CASSPPRVETQYF	-	TRBV7-9	TRBJ2-5
CASSQGLAGTYEQYF	TRBD2	TRBV5-1	TRBJ2-7
CASSEREPSYEQYF	TRBD2	TRBV27	TRBJ2-7
CASSLLGTAGLAESGELFF	TRBD2	TRBV27	TRBJ2-2
CASSPGRVDTNEKLFF	-	TRBV9	TRBJ1-4
CASSPQREVGEQYF	TRBD2	TRBV28	TRBJ2-7
CASSLGPGRSYNEQFF	-	TRBV7-9	TRBJ2-1
CASSVWQKDEKLFF	-	TRBV2	TRBJ1-4
CASSLSRGGRTEAFF	-	TRBV27	TRBJ1-1
CASSIFSGNTYEQYF	-	TRBV19	TRBJ2-7
CAVLPGTTYEQYF	-	TRBV30	TRBJ2-7
CASRPVGGYTEAFF	-	TRBV27	TRBJ1-1